The clone carrying this TCR beta chain was found a few times. The same CDR3 can be traced to other DNA sequences in this sample. These data are taken from a study of blood T cell repertoires in COVID-19. In the original analysis: Reference gene primer amplification in the assay estimated nucleated cell counts. Sequencing was performed with immunoSEQ multiplex PCR; in TCRdb, only in-frame clones are kept and a portion is missing. That table supplies the V and J calls and clone size; D and trimming were determined from the DNA. The sample holds 250,000 to 400,000 clones; about 91% are singletons and the top ten take under 2%. Enrolment of Seattle patients took place during active infection, and they were followed longitudinally. Sequencing was done on a sample of peripheral blood. The receptor comes from a woman aged 25-40 years with COVID-19, enrolled during active disease.

The CDR3 here is CASRPGLAGETQYF. Written as DNA, the CDR3 is TGTGCCAGCAGACCCGGACTAGCGGGCGAGACCCAGTACTTC. The chain carries TRBV2 and TRBJ2-5; 11 bases are shared with TRBD2. The CDR3 length is 14 residues. V was pared by 6 bases and J by 5 bases, with 5 bases of the junction left unmatched. CDR1 SNHLY and CDR2 FYNNEI come from the germline V gene.